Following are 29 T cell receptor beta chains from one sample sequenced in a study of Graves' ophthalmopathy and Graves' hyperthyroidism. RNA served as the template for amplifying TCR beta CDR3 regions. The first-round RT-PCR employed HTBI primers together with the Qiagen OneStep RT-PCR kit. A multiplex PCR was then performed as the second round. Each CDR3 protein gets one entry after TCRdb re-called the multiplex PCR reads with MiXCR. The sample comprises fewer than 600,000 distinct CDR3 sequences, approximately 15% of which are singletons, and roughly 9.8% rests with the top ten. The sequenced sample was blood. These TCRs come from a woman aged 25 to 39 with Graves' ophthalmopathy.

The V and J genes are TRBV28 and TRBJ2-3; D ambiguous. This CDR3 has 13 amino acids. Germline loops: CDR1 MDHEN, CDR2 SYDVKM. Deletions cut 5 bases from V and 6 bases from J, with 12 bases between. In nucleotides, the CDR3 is TGTGCCAGCAGTCTGGGGTTGTCCGATACGCAGTATTTT. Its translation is CASSLGLSDTQYF.

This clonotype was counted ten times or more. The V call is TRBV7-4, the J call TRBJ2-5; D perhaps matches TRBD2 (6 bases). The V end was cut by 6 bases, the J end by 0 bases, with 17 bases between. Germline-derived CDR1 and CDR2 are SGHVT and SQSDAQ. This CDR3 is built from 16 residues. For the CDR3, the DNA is TGTGCCAGCAGTCAGAGAGCCCGGGAGTACCAAGAGACCCAGTACTTC. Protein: CASSQRAREYQETQYF.

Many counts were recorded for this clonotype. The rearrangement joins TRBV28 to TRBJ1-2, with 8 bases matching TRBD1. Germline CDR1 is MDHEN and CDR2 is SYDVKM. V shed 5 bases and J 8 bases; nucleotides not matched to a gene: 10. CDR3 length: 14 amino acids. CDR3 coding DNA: TGTGCCAGCAGTCCGGACAGGGCCCCTGTCGGCTACACCTTC. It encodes CASSPDRAPVGYTF.

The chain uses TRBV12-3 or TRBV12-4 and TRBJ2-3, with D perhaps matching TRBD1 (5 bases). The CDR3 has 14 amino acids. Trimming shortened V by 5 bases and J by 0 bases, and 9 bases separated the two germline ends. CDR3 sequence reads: CASSAGMSTDTQYF. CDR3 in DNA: TGTGCCAGCAGTGCAGGGATGAGCACAGATACGCAGTATTTT.

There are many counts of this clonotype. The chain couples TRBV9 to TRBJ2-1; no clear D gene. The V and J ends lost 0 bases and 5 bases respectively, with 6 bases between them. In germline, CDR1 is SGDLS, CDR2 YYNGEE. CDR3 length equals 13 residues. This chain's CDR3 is CASSVALHNEQFF. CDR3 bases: TGTGCCAGCAGCGTAGCCCTCCACAATGAGCAGTTCTTC.

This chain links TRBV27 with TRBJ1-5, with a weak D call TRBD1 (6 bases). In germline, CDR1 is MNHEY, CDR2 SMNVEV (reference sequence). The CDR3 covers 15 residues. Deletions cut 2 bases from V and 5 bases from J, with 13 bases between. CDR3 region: CASSLRTGIYQPQHF. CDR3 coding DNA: TGTGCCAGCAGTTTACGCACAGGGATCTATCAGCCCCAGCATTTT.

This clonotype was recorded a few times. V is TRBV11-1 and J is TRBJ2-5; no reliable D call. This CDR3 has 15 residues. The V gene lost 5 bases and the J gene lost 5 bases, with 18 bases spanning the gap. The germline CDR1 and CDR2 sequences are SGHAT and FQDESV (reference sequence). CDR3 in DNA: TGTGCCAGCAGCCGAGGTGGACCACCACTGGAGACCCAGTACTTC. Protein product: CASSRGGPPLETQYF.

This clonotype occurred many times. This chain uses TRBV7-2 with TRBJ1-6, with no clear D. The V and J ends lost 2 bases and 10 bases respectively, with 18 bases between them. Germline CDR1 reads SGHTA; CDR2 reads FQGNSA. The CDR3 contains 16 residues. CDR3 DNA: TGTGCCAGCAGCTTAATGGTAGCCCCAGTAGGGTCACCCCTCCACTTT. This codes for CASSLMVAPVGSPLHF.

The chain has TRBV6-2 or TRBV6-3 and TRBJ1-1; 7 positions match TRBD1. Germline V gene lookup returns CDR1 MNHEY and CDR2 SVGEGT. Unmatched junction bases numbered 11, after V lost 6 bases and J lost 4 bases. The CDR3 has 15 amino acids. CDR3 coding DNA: TGTGCCAGCAGCCGAACTCTTGACAGGGCCACTGAAGCTTTCTTT. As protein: CASSRTLDRATEAFF.

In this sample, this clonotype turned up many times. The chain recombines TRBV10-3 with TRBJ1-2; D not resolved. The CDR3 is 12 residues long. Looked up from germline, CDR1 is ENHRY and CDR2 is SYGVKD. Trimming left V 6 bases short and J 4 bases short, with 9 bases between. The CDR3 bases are TGTGCCATCAGGGACCCTAGCTATGGCTACACCTTC. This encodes CAIRDPSYGYTF.

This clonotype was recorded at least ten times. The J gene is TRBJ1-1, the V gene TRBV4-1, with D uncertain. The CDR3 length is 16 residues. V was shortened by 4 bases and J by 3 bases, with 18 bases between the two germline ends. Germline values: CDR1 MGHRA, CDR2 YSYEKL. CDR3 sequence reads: CASSPEDLLRDTEAFF. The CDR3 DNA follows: TGCGCCAGCAGCCCCGAGGATCTCCTTCGGGACACTGAAGCTTTCTTT.

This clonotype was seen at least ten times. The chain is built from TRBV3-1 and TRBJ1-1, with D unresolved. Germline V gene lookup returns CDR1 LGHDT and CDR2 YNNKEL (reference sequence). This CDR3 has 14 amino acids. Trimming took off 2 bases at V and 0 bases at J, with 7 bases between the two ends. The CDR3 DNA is TGTGCCAGCAGCCAACAGGTAATGAACACTGAAGCTTTCTTT. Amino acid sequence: CASSQQVMNTEAFF.

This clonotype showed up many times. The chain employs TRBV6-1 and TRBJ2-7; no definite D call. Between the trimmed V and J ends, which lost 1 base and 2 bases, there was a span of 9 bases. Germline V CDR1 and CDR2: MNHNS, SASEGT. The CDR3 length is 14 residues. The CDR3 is CASSEGNTAYEQYF. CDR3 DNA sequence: TGTGCCAGCAGTGAAGGTAATACCGCCTACGAGCAGTACTTC.

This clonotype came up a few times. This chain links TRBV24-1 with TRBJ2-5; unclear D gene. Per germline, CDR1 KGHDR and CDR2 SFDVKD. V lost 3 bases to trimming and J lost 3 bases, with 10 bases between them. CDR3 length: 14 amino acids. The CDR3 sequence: CATSDLGNKETQYF. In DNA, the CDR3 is TGTGCCACCAGTGATCTGGGGAATAAAGAGACCCAGTACTTC.

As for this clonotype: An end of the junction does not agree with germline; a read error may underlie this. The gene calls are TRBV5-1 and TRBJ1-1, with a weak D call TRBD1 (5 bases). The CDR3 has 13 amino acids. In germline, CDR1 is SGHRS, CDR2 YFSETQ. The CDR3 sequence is CASTVQAGTEALF. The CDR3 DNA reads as TGCGCCAGCACCGTACAGGCGGGCACTGAGGCTCTCTTT.

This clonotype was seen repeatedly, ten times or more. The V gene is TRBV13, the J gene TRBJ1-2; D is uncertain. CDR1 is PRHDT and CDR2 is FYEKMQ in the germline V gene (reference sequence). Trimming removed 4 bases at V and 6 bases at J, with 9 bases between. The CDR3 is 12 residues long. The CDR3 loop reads CASSSSRDGYTF. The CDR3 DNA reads TGTGCCAGCAGCTCGTCCCGGGATGGCTACACCTTC.

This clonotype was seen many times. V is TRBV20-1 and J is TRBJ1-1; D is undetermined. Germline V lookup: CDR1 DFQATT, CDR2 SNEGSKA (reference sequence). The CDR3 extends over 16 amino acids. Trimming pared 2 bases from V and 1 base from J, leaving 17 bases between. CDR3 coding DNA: TGCAGTGCTAGACTAAGTGTAAAGGTAGGGAACACTGAAGCTTTCTTT. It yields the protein CSARLSVKVGNTEAFF.

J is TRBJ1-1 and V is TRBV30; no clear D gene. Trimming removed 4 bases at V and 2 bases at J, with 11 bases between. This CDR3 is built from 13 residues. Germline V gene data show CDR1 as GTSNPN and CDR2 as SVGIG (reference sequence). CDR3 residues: CAWTEGLNTEAFF. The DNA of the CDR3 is TGTGCCTGGACGGAAGGACTCAACACTGAAGCTTTCTTT.

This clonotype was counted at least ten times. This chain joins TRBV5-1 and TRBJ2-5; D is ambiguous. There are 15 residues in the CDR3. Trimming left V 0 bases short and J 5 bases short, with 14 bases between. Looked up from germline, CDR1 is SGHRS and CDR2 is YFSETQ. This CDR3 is CASSLEYGSRETQYF. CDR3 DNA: TGCGCCAGCAGCTTGGAGTATGGCAGTCGGGAGACCCAGTACTTC.

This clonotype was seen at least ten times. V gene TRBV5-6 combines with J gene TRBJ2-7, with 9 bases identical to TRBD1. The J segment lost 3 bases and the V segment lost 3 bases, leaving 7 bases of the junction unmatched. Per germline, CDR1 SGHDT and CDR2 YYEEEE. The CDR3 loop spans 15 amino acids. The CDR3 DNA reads TGTGCCAGCAGCTCCGGGACAGGGCCATACTACGAGCAGTACTTC. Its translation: CASSSGTGPYYEQYF.

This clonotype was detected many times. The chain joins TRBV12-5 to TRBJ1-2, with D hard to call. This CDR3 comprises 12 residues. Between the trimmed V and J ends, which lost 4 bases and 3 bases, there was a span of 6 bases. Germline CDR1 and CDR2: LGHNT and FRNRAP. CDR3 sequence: CASGSTYYGYTF. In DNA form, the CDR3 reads TGTGCTAGTGGTTCGACCTACTATGGCTACACCTTC.

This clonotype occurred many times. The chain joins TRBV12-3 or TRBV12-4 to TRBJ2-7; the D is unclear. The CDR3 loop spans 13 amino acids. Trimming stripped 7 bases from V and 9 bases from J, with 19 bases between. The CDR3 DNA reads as TGTGCCAGCAACGACCCGCAGTCCTGGTGGCAGTACTTC. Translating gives CASNDPQSWWQYF.

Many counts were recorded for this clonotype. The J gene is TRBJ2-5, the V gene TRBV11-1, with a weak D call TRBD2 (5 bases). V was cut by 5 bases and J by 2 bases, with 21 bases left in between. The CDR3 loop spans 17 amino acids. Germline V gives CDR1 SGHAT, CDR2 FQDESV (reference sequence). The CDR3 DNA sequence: TGTGCCAGCAGCACCCCCTGGGGTTCACTAGGTCAAGAGACCCAGTACTTC. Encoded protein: CASSTPWGSLGQETQYF.

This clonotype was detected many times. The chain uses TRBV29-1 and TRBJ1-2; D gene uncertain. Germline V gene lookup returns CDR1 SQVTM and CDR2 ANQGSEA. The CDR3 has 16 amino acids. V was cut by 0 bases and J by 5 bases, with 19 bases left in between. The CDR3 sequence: CSVEEGRTRQAYGYTF. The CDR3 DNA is TGCAGCGTTGAAGAGGGGAGGACCCGCCAGGCTTATGGCTACACCTTC.

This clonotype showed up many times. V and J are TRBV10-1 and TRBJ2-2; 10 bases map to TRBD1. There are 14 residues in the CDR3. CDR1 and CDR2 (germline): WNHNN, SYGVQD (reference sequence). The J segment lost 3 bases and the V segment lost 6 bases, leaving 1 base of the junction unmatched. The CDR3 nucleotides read TGCGCCAGCAGAGGACAGGGGGACACCGGGGAGCTGTTTTTT. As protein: CASRGQGDTGELFF.

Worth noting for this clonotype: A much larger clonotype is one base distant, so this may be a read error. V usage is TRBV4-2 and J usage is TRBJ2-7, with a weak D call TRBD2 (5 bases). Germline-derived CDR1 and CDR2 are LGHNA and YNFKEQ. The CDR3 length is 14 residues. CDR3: CSSSQGQLAYEQYF. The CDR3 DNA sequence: TGTTCCAGCAGCCAAGGTCAACTAGCCTACGAGCAGTACTTC.

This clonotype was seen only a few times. The CDR3 spells CASSSEAGPVALYEQYF. The CDR3 DNA follows: TGTGCCAGCAGCTCAGAGGCGGGACCCGTGGCTTTGTACGAGCAGTACTTC. The chain is built from TRBV9 and TRBJ2-7; perhaps TRBD2 as D (6 bases). The CDR3 loop spans 17 amino acids. V was trimmed by 4 bases and J by 4 bases, leaving 24 bases between them. Looked up from germline, CDR1 is SGDLS and CDR2 is YYNGEE.

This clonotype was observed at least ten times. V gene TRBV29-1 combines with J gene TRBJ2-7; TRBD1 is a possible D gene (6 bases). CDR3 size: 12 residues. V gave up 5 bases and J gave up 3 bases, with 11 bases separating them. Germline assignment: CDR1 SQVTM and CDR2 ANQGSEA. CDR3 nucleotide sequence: TGCAGCGTTAGGACAGAACTCTACGAGCAGTACTTC. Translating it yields CSVRTELYEQYF.

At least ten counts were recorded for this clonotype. In DNA, the CDR3 is TGTGCCAGCAGCTCGGGACTCGACAATCAGCCCCAGCATTTT. It yields the protein CASSSGLDNQPQHF. V usage is TRBV12-3 or TRBV12-4 and J usage is TRBJ1-5; D possibly corresponds to TRBD1 (5 bases). V was shortened by 6 bases and J by 3 bases, with 12 bases between the two germline ends. The CDR3 runs to 14 residues.